The source of this T cell receptor (beta chain) is a study of blood T cell repertoires in COVID-19. Under the authors' procedure: Reference gene primer amplification in the assay estimated nucleated cell counts. Clones were sequenced by immunoSEQ multiplex PCR, and TCRdb holds only the in-frame ones, with some missing. For V, J and clone size, that table is used; D and trimming come from the DNA. The sample holds about 160,000 clones; around four fifths are singletons and the top ten take roughly a tenth. Deletions cut 2 bases from V and 2 bases from J, with 12 bases between. The CDR3 contains 15 residues. CDR1 and CDR2 from the germline V gene are SGHAT and FQNNGV.

Sequenced material: peripheral blood. The chain joins TRBV11-2 to TRBJ2-5; the D gene is possibly TRBD1 (6 bases). The receptor's source is a human donor in a cohort sampled during active COVID-19. CDR3 amino acids: CASSLTHREQETQYF. The CDR3, as DNA: TGTGCCAGCAGCTTAACGCACAGGGAGCAAGAGACCCAGTACTTC.